This TCR beta chain stems from a study of blood T cells in healthy people across ages. PCR was performed a second time for 7 to 11 cycles using a sample-barcoded 5' primer and a J-beta primer mix. Each CDR3 protein gets one entry after TCRdb re-called the 5' RACE reads with MiXCR. The sample comprises hundreds of thousands of distinct CDR3 sequences, roughly 64% of which are singletons, and about 20% rests with the top ten. V gave up 3 bases and J gave up 12 bases, with 12 bases separating them. CDR1 and CDR2 (germline): SGHAT, FQNNGV. CDR3 length equals 12 residues. This chain links TRBV11-2 with TRBJ2-1; D is perhaps TRBD2 (5 bases). The sequencing sample was made of blood. The sequence came from a young man in good health. The CDR3 spells CASSFGVSGQFF. The CDR3 DNA reads TGTGCCAGCAGCTTCGGGGTCTCCGGGCAGTTCTTC. Looking up the rest from reference TRBV11-2 and TRBJ2-1 gives the full variable domain: EAGVAQSPRYKIIEKRQSVAFWCNPISGHATLYWYQQILGQGPKLLIQFQNNGVVDDSQLPKDRFSAERLKGVDSTLKIQPAKLEDSAVYLCASSFGVSGQFFGPGTRLTVL.